Listed below are T cell receptor beta chains from one sample, sequenced in a study of blood T cell repertoires in COVID-19. The assay was immunoSEQ multiplex PCR, and TCRdb's table has in-frame clones only and misses some. The sample carries tens of thousands of clones, more than 75% recorded once. Source material: peripheral blood. The source of these receptors is a human donor with active COVID-19. The donor label of this sample is uncertain. CDR3s leave out the opening cysteine and the closing phenylalanine or tryptophan. Each record gives: V gene, J gene, CDR3 protein.

TRBV28	TRBJ2-7	ASIGTAVAGRIYEQY
TRBV27	TRBJ1-6	ASSLAGGAVSPLH
TRBV12-5	TRBJ1-2	ASGLAEGTGEGYGYT
TRBV10-3	TRBJ1-3	ATGKTESGNTIY
TRBV28	TRBJ2-2	ASSGGVVPGELF
TRBV6-5	TRBJ2-2	ASSPANGGELF
TRBV9	TRBJ2-7	ASSVGGGEQY
TRBV5-1	TRBJ2-7	ASSFGQGREQY
TRBV9	TRBJ2-4	ASSVSSALAKNIQY
TRBV11-2	TRBJ2-7	ASSLGPPDEQY
TRBV19	TRBJ2-7	ASSPAGGVYEQY
TRBV7-2	TRBJ2-7	ASRTDRVSYEQY
TRBV13	TRBJ2-7	ASSLGGDYEQY
TRBV9	TRBJ2-7	ASSVRSHPAEQY
TRBV10-3	TRBJ1-1	AISEPEVGAF
TRBV15	TRBJ2-7	ATSSYEQGRSYEQY
TRBV3-1/TRBV3-2	TRBJ2-5	ASSQGLAGVRETQY
TRBV2	TRBJ2-1	ASSGLAGDSYNEQF
TRBV4-2	TRBJ1-1	ASSHRGTEMNTEAF
TRBV6-5	TRBJ2-1	ASSNPATGNEQF
TRBV6-5	TRBJ1-2	ASSYVRTGGGYGYT
TRBV5-1	TRBJ2-2	ASSLKETSGVGLAGELF
TRBV2	TRBJ1-2	ASEQGALYGYT
TRBV9	TRBJ2-3	ASSVVQGGTDTQY
TRBV5-4	TRBJ2-1	ASSLGGAVASGEQF
TRBV28	TRBJ1-2	ASRPDSYGYT
TRBV27	TRBJ1-3	ASSWSAAGNTIY
TRBV27	TRBJ2-3	ASSFRDRDSTDTQY
TRBV18	TRBJ1-1	ASSPDLAGRAEAF
TRBV11-2	TRBJ2-1	ASSHEFDREEF
TRBV15	TRBJ2-7	ATSRDLWSRSGSRYEQY
TRBV5-6	TRBJ2-3	ASSETSGGTSTDTQY
TRBV7-8	TRBJ2-3	ASSMGLWDTQY
TRBV4-3	TRBJ2-4	ASSQGLGEGSAKNIQY
TRBV4-2	TRBJ2-3	ASSQDSQAGATQY
TRBV27	TRBJ1-5	ASSLAGGQPQH
TRBV7-8	TRBJ1-3	ASSYTGGLL
TRBV13	TRBJ1-1	ASSLVRATEAF
TRBV6-5	TRBJ2-7	ASRYPHEQY
TRBV18	TRBJ1-1	ASSQGQGNTEAF
TRBV5-4	TRBJ1-1	ASSYTGMNTEAF
TRBV11-2	TRBJ2-2	ASSLEWGHTGELF
TRBV9	TRBJ2-5	ASSVGLGQGTETQY
TRBV5-4	TRBJ2-6	ASSSPGAGANVLT
TRBV4-2	TRBJ1-4	ASSQDLNNEKLF
TRBV18	TRBJ1-2	ASSPQLQGEYT
TRBV7-2	TRBJ1-1	ASSLVGSIPNTEAF
TRBV7-2	TRBJ2-2	ASSLVRTSAGELF
TRBV11-3	TRBJ2-2	ASSWMSGGNVGGELF
TRBV2	TRBJ2-1	ASSTIDQF
TRBV6-6	TRBJ2-7	ASSYSNSGPSYEQY
TRBV11-2	TRBJ2-2	ASSPMGQFNTGELF
TRBV4-2	TRBJ2-2	ASSHGLAGTGELF
TRBV5-8	TRBJ2-7	ASSFLGASKLNEQY
TRBV3-1/TRBV3-2	TRBJ2-2	ASSQQGAGELF